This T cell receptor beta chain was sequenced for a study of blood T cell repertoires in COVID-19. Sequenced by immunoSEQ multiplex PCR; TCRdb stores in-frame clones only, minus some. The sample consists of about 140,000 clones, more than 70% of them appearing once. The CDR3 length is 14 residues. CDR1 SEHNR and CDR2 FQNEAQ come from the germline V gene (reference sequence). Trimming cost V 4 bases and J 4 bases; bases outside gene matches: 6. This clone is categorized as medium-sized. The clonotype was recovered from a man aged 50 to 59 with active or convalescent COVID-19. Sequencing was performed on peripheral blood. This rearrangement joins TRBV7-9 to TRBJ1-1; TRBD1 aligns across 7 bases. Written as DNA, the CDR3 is TGTGCCAGCAGCTACAGGGGACTGGCCACTGAAGCTTTCTTT. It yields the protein CASSYRGLATEAFF.